This is a list of T cell receptor beta chains from one sample in a study of CD8+CD57+ T cells in acquired aplastic anemia. MiXCR, run by TCRdb on the reads, gives a single entry per CDR3 protein. The table has over 150,000 distinct CDR3 sequences, roughly 48% seen once. Sequencing was performed on sorted CD4+, CD8+, or CD8+CD57+ T cells (not recorded which) from PBMCs. Source of these receptors: a human donor with aplastic anemia. Both conserved end residues are part of each CDR3. A D gene is named only where the DNA matches it firmly. Size is omitted from some rows. Given values are once, few, many or a class for expanded clones.

clone_size d_call j_call cdr3_length v_call cdr3_aa cdr3_nt
many - TRBJ2-3 15 TRBV7-2 CASSLVEGRPDTQYF TGTGCCAGCAGCTTAGTTGAGGGCCGACCAGATACGCAGTATTTT
many - TRBJ2-5 13 TRBV29-1 CSVEKGVGETQYF TGCAGCGTTGAAAAGGGGGTGGGAGAGACCCAGTACTTC
- - TRBJ2-7 15 TRBV28 CASSPPGSRSYEQYF TGTGCCAGCAGTCCCCCGGGCTCCCGCTCCTACGAGCAGTACTTC
- - TRBJ1-3 13 TRBV12-3/TRBV12-4 CASTGADGNTIYF TGTGCCAGCACGGGGGCAGATGGAAACACCATATATTTT
many - TRBJ1-3 13 TRBV15 CATGQGSGNTIYF TGTGCCACCGGGCAGGGCTCTGGAAACACCATATATTTT
- TRBD1 TRBJ1-1 14 TRBV10-2 CASSGGTVGTEAFF TGCGCCAGCAGTGGCGGGACAGTAGGTACTGAAGCTTTCTTT
- TRBD1 TRBJ1-5 15 TRBV2 CASSDEDRDLSPQHF TGTGCCAGCAGTGACGAAGACAGGGATCTGTCGCCCCAGCATTTT
- TRBD2 TRBJ2-1 15 TRBV19 CASRYLAGGINEQFF TGTGCCAGTAGATACCTAGCGGGGGGCATCAATGAGCAGTTCTTC
many TRBD2 TRBJ2-2 15 TRBV12-3/TRBV12-4 CASSLAGVNTGELFF TGTGCCAGCAGTCTAGCGGGCGTCAACACCGGGGAGCTGTTTTTT
- - TRBJ2-2 13 TRBV9 CASSPDYTGELFF TGTGCCAGCAGCCCCGATTACACCGGGGAGCTGTTTTTT
few - TRBJ2-3 16 TRBV15 CATSMKTETSTDTQYF TGTGCCACCAGCATGAAAACAGAGACTAGCACAGATACGCAGTATTTT
- - TRBJ2-3 13 TRBV29-1 CSVPGLTSDTQYF TGCAGCGTGCCGGGACTTACCTCAGATACGCAGTATTTT
many - TRBJ1-5 14 TRBV2 CASSERQINQPQHF TGTGCCAGCAGTGAACGCCAGATCAATCAGCCCCAGCATTTT
many - TRBJ1-3 12 TRBV3-1 CASSQGGNTIYF TGTGCCAGCAGCCAAGGTGGAAACACCATATATTTT